This TCR beta chain was profiled in a study of identifying expanded T cells in peripheral blood. As for this clone: Its antigen is undetermined.

The method was immunoSEQ multiplex PCR; TCRdb's version includes in-frame clones alone and lacks a portion of them. The data hold under 120,000 clones, with around 89% observed a single time. Collection occurred without any documented infections or immune events in donors. Findings and caveats of the study: Roughly two-week clone count variance significantly increased as total template count grew. Over about two and four weeks, about 16.4 and 19 clones changed, versus approximately 1.2 between replicates.

Losses at the gene ends were 4 bases for V and 5 bases for J; bases not matched to a gene: 6. Germline V lookup: CDR1 SGHTA, CDR2 FQGNSA. The CDR3 length is 14 residues. This chain joins TRBV7-2 and TRBJ2-5; TRBD1 aligns across 8 bases. Input material: blood. The clonotype originates from a person between 18 and 75 years old in good health. The CDR3 nucleotides read TGTGCCAGCAGCTCGTCGGGACAGGTTGAGACCCAGTACTTC. This gives the protein CASSSSGQVETQYF.